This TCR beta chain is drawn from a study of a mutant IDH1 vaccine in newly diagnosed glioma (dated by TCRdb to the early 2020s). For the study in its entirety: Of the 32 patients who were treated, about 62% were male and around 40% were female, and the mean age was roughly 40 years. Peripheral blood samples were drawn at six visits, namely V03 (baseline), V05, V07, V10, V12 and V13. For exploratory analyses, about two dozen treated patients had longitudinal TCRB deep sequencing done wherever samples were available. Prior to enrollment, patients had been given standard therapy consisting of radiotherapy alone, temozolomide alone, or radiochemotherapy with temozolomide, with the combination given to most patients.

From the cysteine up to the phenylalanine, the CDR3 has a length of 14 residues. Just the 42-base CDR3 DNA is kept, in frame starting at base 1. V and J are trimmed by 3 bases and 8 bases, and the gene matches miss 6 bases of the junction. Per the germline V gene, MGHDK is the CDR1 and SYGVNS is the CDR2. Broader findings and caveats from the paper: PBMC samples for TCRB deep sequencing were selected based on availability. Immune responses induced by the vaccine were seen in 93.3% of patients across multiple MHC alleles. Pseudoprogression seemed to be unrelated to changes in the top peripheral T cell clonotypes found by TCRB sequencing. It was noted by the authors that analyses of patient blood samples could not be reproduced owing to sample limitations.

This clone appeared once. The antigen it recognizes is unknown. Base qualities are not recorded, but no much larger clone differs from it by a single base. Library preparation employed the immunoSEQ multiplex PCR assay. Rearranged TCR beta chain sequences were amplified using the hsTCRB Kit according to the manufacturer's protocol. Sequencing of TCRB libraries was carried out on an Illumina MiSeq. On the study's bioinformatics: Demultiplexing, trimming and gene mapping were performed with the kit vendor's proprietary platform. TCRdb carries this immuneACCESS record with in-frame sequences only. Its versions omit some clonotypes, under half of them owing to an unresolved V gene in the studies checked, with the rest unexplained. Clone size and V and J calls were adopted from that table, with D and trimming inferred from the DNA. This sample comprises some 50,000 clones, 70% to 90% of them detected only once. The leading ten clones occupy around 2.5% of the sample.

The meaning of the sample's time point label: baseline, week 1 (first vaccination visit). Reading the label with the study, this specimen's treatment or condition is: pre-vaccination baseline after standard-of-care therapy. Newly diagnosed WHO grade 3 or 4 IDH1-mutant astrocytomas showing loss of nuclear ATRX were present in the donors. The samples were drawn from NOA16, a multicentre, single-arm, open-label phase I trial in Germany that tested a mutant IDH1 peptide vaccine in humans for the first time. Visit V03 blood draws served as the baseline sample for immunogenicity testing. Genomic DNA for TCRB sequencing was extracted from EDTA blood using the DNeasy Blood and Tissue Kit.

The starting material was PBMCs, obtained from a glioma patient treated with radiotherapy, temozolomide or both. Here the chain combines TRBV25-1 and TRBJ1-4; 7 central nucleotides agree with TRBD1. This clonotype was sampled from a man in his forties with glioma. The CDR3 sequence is CASSDPTGSEKLFF. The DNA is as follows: TGTGCCAGCAGTGATCCGACAGGGTCCGAAAAACTGTTTTTT.